This T cell receptor beta chain was found in a study of OX40 agonist ivuxolimab in advanced cancers. Study at large: Ivuxolimab is a fully human IgG2 antibody that activates OX40 (CD134).

Systemic immunosuppression or a history of autoimmune disease excluded patients. As to this clone: Its cognate antigen is unknown.

TCRdb's table, derived via immunoSEQ multiplex PCR, lists solely in-frame clones and lacks some. The sample lists about 52,000 clones; about 85% were seen once. This CDR3 is 14 amino acids long. The germline V gene has CDR1 SNHLY and CDR2 FYNNEI. V was cut by 8 bases and J by 3 bases, with 13 bases left in between. Study-wide results and caveats: Average numbers of expanded clones were greater in CD8+ T cells than in CD4+.

This material consisted of CD4+ or CD8+ T cells sorted from blood, taken in a trial of the OX40 agonist ivuxolimab. The TCR sequence derives from an adult with an advanced solid tumor such as melanoma, head and neck, liver or kidney cancer. This chain connects TRBV2 to TRBJ2-2; perhaps TRBD1 as D (5 bases). CDR3 bases: TGTGCCAGCGACAGAGACACTGACACCGGGGAGCTGTTTTTT. Translated, it gives CASDRDTDTGELFF.